This TCR beta chain emerged from a study of blood T cells in healthy people across ages. In the study overall: Template switching recovered approximately one barcoded beta molecule for every two T cells.

Note on this clonotype: The antigen remains unidentified.

Findings of the study overall: Researchers report that TCR beta diversity correlated strongly with naive T cell percentage. A roughly linear fall in TCR beta diversity per million T cells was seen with increasing age. One million T cells yielded diversity estimates that were considered underestimates.

The authors ran a second PCR of about 7 to 11 cycles using a sample-barcoded 5' primer and a J-beta primer mix. A single record per CDR3 protein comes from TCRdb applying MiXCR to the 5' RACE reads. The sample includes about 1,500,000 distinct CDR3 sequences, around 42% seen only once; the top ten take approximately 7.9%. The germline CDR1 and CDR2 sequences are DFQATT and SNEGSKA (reference sequence). V was cut by 6 bases and J by 0 bases, with 15 bases left in between. The CDR3 is 15 residues long. The chain couples TRBV20-1 to TRBJ2-1; D may be TRBD2 (5 bases). The source is a woman aged 18-29 years in good health. Sequencing was done on a sample of blood. CDR3: CSAPDGGSSYNEQFF. CDR3 nucleotide sequence: TGCAGTGCCCCTGATGGTGGGAGCTCCTACAATGAGCAGTTCTTC.